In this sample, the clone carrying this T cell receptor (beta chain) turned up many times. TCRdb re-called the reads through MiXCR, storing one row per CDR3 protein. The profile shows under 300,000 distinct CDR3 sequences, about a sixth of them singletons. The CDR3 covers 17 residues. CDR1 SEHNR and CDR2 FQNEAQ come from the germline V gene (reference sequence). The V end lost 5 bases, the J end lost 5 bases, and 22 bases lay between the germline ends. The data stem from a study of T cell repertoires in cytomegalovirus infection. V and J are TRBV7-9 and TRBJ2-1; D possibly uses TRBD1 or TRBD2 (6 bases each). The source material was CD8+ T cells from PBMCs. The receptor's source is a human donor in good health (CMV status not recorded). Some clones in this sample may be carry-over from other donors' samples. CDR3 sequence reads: CASSAGGPSYRNNEQFF. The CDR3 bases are TGTGCCAGCAGCGCTGGGGGGCCGTCGTATCGGAACAATGAGCAGTTCTTC.